This T cell receptor beta chain was sequenced for a study of graft-versus-host responses after intestinal transplantation. Background on the study: Recipients uniformly received anti-thymocyte globulin induction, followed by tacrolimus and steroids for two to four years. General study points: GvH clones were found in recipient marrow; some appeared first in ileum or blood. Association was observed between peak circulating GvH clone levels and early post-transplant HvG declines. Where graft-donor T cell macrochimerism was present, patients had high graft-versus-host to host-versus-graft clonal ratios in allografts.

TCRdb's copy holds only in-frame clones and misses some; the assay was immunoSEQ multiplex PCR. The sample consists of some 70,000 clones, approximately 92% of them appearing once. With 6 bases clipped from V and 4 bases from J, the junction kept 9 bases outside the gene matches. The germline gives CDR1 MDHEN, CDR2 SYDVKM. CDR3 length: 14 amino acids. To note about this clone: As yet, its antigen is unknown.

This clonotype was obtained from a human patient who received an intestinal transplant, so some T cells may come from the graft donor. The chain recombines TRBV28 with TRBJ2-7; the match to TRBD1 covers 7 bases. The sequenced sample was bone marrow, obtained roughly 780 days after intestinal transplantation. The chain's CDR3 is CASRPPGTAYEQYF. CDR3 nucleotide sequence: TGTGCCAGCAGACCACCAGGGACAGCTTACGAGCAGTACTTC. Drawing the rest from reference TRBV28 and TRBJ2-7, the complete variable domain is DVKVTQSSRYLVKRTGEKVFLECVQDMDHENMFWYRQDPGLGLRLIYFSYDVKMKEKGDIPEGYSVSREKKERFSLILESASTNQTSMYLCASRPPGTAYEQYFGPGTRLTVT.